The 18 T cell receptor beta chains presented below share a single source sample, sequenced in a study of shared clonotypes between healthy human individuals. This table comes from immunoSEQ multiplex PCR, and its TCRdb copy is limited to in-frame clones, with some not included. The data hold roughly 2 million clones, with around 95% observed a single time. What was sequenced was naive CD4+ T cells sorted from blood. Subset of the sample: CD45RA+ positively selected. Receptor source: a young man in good health.

V and J are TRBV11-2 and TRBJ1-1, with D possibly matching TRBD1 (6 bases). Germline V gene data show CDR1 as SGHAT and CDR2 as FQNNGV. V gave up 0 bases and J gave up 1 base, with 9 bases separating them. The CDR3 spans 15 residues. This chain's CDR3 is CASSLEGTRNTEAFF. The CDR3 bases are TGTGCCAGCAGCTTAGAGGGGACACGGAACACTGAAGCTTTCTTT.

The chain carries TRBV28 and TRBJ1-1; D is unclear. Per the germline V gene, CDR1 is MDHEN and CDR2 is SYDVKM. The CDR3 loop spans 11 amino acids. V was cut by 2 bases and J by 9 bases, with 7 bases left in between. The CDR3 region is CASSLEAKAFF. The CDR3 DNA is TGTGCCAGCAGTTTAGAGGCCAAAGCTTTCTTT.

The rearrangement links TRBV19 to TRBJ2-7; 10 bases map to TRBD1. V dropped 6 bases and J dropped 2; count of bases not matched to a gene: 4. CDR3 length equals 14 residues. CDR1 and CDR2 from the germline V gene are LNHDA and SQIVND (reference sequence). CDR3 protein: CASRGTGETYEQYF. As DNA, the CDR3 is TGTGCCAGTAGGGGGACAGGGGAAACCTACGAGCAGTACTTC.

Turning to this clone: Other DNA sequences in this specimen translate into the identical CDR3. The rearrangement uses TRBV5-1 and TRBJ2-1; TRBD1 might be the D (5 bases). CDR1 SGHRS and CDR2 YFSETQ come from the germline V gene. This CDR3 is built from 14 residues. The germline V and J ends were trimmed by 0 bases and 2 bases, with 6 bases remaining between them. The CDR3 loop is CASSLGQTYNEQFF. CDR3 DNA sequence: TGCGCCAGCAGCTTGGGACAGACCTACAATGAGCAGTTCTTC.

This sequence joins TRBV5-1 and TRBJ1-4, with D perhaps TRBD1 (5 bases). V was cut by 3 bases and J by 8 bases, with 14 bases left in between. The CDR3 consists of 14 residues. Per germline, CDR1 SGHRS and CDR2 YFSETQ. The CDR3 DNA reads TGCGCCAGCAGCTGGACAAGCGGGGGAGAAAAACTGTTTTTT. Translation gives CASSWTSGGEKLFF. The whole variable domain, filled in from reference TRBV5-1 and TRBJ1-4, reads KAGVTQTPRYLIKTRGQQVTLSCSPISGHRSVSWYQQTPGQGLQFLFEYFSETQRNKGNFPGRFSGRQFSNSRSEMNVSTLELGDSALYLCASSWTSGGEKLFFGSGTQLSVL.

V gene TRBV29-1 combines with J gene TRBJ1-2, with D perhaps matching TRBD1 (5 bases). In germline, CDR1 is SQVTM, CDR2 ANQGSEA. The CDR3 totals 12 residues. V lost 7 bases and J lost 4, with 13 bases in between. DNA for the CDR3: TGCAGCGCCGGGGGGTTGGGCTATGGCTACACCTTC. Translation gives CSAGGLGYGYTF.

CDR3 DNA sequence: TGCGCCAGCAGTGTTGGTGGAGGGGACACTGAAGCTTTCTTT. This sequence encodes CASSVGGGDTEAFF. V and J are TRBV10-2 and TRBJ1-1, with TRBD1 as a possible D gene (5 bases). Germline CDR1 is WSHSY and CDR2 is SAAADI. V dropped 4 bases and J dropped 3 bases, with 12 bases sitting between them. The CDR3 is made up of 14 amino acids.

This chain joins TRBV28 and TRBJ2-3; the D gene is possibly TRBD1 (6 bases). The CDR3 covers 15 residues. Per germline, CDR1 MDHEN and CDR2 SYDVKM. The germline V and J ends were trimmed by 3 bases and 0 bases, with 10 bases remaining between them. In DNA form, the CDR3 reads TGTGCCAGCAGTTTCCCGGACAGAAGCACAGATACGCAGTATTTT. Its translation: CASSFPDRSTDTQYF.

V usage is TRBV5-4 and J usage is TRBJ1-2; 7 bases fit TRBD1. CDR1 SGHNT and CDR2 YYREEE come from the germline V gene (reference sequence). This CDR3 spans 15 amino acids. Trimming at V came to 0 bases and at J to 2 bases, leaving 4 bases not matched to a gene. The CDR3 sequence: CASSLGQGKNYGYTF. The DNA of the CDR3 is TGTGCCAGCAGCTTGGGACAGGGAAAGAACTATGGCTACACCTTC.

The sample holds one count of this clone. The chain links TRBV5-1 to TRBJ2-5, with a possible D match to TRBD1 (7 bases). Germline-derived CDR1 and CDR2 are SGHRS and YFSETQ. The CDR3 is made up of 16 amino acids. V was clipped by 0 bases and J by 1 base, with 13 bases between them. The CDR3 region has the DNA TGCGCCAGCAGCTTGGGCGGGACAGCCTCCCAAGAGACCCAGTACTTC. As protein: CASSLGGTASQETQYF.

About this clone: This specimen includes other DNA sequences encoding the same CDR3. The chain has TRBV6-5 and TRBJ1-5; 10 bases are a match to TRBD1. This CDR3 has 15 residues. The germline V gene has CDR1 MNHEY and CDR2 SVGAGI. The trim removed 6 bases at V and 2 bases at J, leaving 4 bases unmatched. The CDR3 region is CASRAGTGGNQPQHF. CDR3 bases: TGTGCCAGCAGGGCCGGGACAGGGGGCAATCAGCCCCAGCATTTT.

The V and J genes are TRBV2 and TRBJ2-5; a weak D match, TRBD1 (6 bases). Trimming pared 6 bases from V and 0 bases from J, leaving 11 bases between. The CDR3 extends over 14 amino acids. Germline V gene lookup returns CDR1 SNHLY and CDR2 FYNNEI. This CDR3 is CASRRNRDQETQYF. CDR3 nucleotides: TGTGCCAGCAGGAGAAACAGGGACCAAGAGACCCAGTACTTC.

This chain links TRBV5-4 with TRBJ1-1; 12 bases match TRBD1. Germline CDR1 is SGHNT and CDR2 is YYREEE (reference sequence). The CDR3 spans 17 residues. With V trimmed by 4 bases and J by 2 bases, 9 bases remained unmatched. CDR3 DNA sequence: TGTGCCAGCAGCGGGGACAGGGGGCGCGGCCCTAACACTGAAGCTTTCTTT. Protein: CASSGDRGRGPNTEAFF.

The chain recombines TRBV9 with TRBJ1-3; D uncertain. Trimming took 0 bases from V and 0 from J, leaving 7 bases between them. Germline loops: CDR1 SGDLS, CDR2 YYNGEE. CDR3 length: 15 residues. Written as DNA, the CDR3 is TGTGCCAGCAGCGTAGACTCTAACTCTGGAAACACCATATATTTT. This gives the protein CASSVDSNSGNTIYF. Full variable domain (remainder filled in from reference TRBV9 and TRBJ1-3): DSGVTQTPKHLITATGQRVTLRCSPRSGDLSVYWYQQSLDQGLQFLIQYYNGEERAKGNILERFSAQQFPDLHSELNLSSLELGDSALYFCASSVDSNSGNTIYFGEGSWLTVV.

This rearrangement joins TRBV5-6 to TRBJ2-7; D possibly corresponds to TRBD2 (6 bases). V gave up 4 bases and J gave up 1 base, with 12 bases separating them. The germline V gene has CDR1 SGHDT and CDR2 YYEEEE. The CDR3 contains 14 residues. The CDR3 reads CASSTQAGSYEQYF. The CDR3 nucleotides read TGTGCCAGCAGCACACAAGCGGGTTCCTACGAGCAGTACTTC.

This chain links TRBV28 with TRBJ1-5; D possibly corresponds to TRBD1 (5 bases). Trimming removed 4 bases at V and 6 bases at J, with 10 bases between. From germline, CDR1 is MDHEN and CDR2 SYDVKM. The CDR3 covers 13 residues. Here the CDR3 DNA reads TGTGCCAGCAGTTACCGCAGGGTTCAGCCCCAGCATTTT. Its translation: CASSYRRVQPQHF.

J is TRBJ1-1 and V is TRBV28; D might be TRBD1 (5 bases). The CDR3 runs to 12 residues. From germline, CDR1 is MDHEN and CDR2 SYDVKM. Trimming left V 9 bases short and J 6 bases short, with 14 bases between. The CDR3 loop is CASRGILSEAFF. CDR3 DNA: TGTGCCAGTCGGGGGATCCTCTCTGAAGCTTTCTTT.

The chain uses TRBV6-1 and TRBJ2-1; D is unclear. Trimming removed 4 bases at V and 7 bases at J, with 14 bases between. The CDR3 has 14 residues. The germline gives CDR1 MNHNS, CDR2 SASEGT. Here the CDR3 reads CASSATDRANEQFF. The CDR3 nucleotides are TGTGCCAGCAGTGCTACCGACCGGGCAAATGAGCAGTTCTTC.